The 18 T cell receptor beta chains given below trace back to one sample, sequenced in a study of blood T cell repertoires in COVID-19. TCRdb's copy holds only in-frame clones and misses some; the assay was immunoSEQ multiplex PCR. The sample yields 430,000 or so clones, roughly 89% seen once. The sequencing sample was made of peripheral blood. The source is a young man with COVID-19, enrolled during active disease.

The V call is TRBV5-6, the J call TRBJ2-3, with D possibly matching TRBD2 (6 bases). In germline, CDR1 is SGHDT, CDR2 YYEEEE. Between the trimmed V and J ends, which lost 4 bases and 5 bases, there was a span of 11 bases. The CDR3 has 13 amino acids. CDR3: CASSTGGQDTQYF. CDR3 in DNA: TGTGCCAGCAGCACCGGAGGGCAAGATACGCAGTATTTT.

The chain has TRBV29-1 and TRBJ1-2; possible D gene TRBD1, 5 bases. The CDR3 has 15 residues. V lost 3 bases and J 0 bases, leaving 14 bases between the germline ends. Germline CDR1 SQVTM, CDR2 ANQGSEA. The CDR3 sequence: CSVDDRGFPNYGYTF. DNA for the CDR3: TGCAGCGTTGACGATCGGGGGTTCCCTAACTATGGCTACACCTTC.

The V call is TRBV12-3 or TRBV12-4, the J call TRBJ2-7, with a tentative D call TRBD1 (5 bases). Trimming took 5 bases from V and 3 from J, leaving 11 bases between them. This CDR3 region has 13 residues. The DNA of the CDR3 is TGTGCCAGCAGTACCCGAGACAGCTACGAGCAGTACTTC. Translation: CASSTRDSYEQYF.

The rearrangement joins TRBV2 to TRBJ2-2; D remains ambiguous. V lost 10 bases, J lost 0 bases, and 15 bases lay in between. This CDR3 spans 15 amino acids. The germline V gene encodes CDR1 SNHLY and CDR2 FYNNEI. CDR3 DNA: TGTGCCACCAAAAATACAGAATCGAACACCGGGGAGCTGTTTTTT. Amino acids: CATKNTESNTGELFF.

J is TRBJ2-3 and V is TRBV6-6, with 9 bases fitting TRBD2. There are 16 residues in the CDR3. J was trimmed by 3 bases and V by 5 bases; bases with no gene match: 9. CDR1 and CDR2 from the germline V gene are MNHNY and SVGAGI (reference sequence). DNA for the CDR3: TGTGCCAGCAGTACTTATAGCGGGAGAGGGACAGATACGCAGTATTTT. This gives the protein CASSTYSGRGTDTQYF.

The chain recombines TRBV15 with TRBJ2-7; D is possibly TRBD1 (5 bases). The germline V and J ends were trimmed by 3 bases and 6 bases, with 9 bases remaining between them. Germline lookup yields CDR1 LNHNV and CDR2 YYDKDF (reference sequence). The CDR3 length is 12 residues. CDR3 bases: TGTGCCACCAGCAGCAGGGATAGCGAGCAGTACTTC. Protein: CATSSRDSEQYF.

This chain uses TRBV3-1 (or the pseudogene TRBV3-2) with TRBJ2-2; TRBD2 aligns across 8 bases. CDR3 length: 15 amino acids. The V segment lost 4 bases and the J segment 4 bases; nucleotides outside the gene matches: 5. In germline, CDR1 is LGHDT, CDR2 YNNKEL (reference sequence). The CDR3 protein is CASSRAGGFTGELFF. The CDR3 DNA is TGTGCCAGCAGCCGGGCGGGGGGCTTCACCGGGGAGCTGTTTTTT.

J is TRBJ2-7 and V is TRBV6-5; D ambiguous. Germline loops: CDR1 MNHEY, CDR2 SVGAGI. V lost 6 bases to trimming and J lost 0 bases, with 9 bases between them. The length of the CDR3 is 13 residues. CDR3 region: CASSLAPSYEQYF. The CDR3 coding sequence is TGTGCCAGCAGCCTGGCACCCTCCTACGAGCAGTACTTC.

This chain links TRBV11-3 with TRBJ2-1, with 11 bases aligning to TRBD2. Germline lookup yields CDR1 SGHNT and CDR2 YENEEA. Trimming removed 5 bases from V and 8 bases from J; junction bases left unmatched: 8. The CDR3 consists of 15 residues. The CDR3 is CASSLTSGSVYEQFF. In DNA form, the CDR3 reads TGTGCCAGCAGCCTAACTAGCGGGAGTGTATATGAGCAGTTCTTC.

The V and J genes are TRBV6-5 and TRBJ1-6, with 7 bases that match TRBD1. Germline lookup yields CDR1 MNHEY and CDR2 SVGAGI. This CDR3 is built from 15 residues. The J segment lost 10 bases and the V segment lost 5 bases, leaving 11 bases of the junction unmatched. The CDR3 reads CASSTSATGPSPLHF. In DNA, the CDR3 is TGTGCCAGCAGTACCTCCGCGACAGGGCCCTCACCCCTCCACTTT.

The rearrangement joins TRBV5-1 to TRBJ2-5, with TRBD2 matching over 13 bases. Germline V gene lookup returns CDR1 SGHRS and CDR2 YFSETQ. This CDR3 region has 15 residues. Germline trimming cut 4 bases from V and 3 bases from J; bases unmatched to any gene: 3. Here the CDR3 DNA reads TGCGCCAGCAGCGTACTAGCGGGGGGGGAAGAGACCCAGTACTTC. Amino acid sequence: CASSVLAGGEETQYF. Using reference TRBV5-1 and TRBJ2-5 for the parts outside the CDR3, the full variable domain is KAGVTQTPRYLIKTRGQQVTLSCSPISGHRSVSWYQQTPGQGLQFLFEYFSETQRNKGNFPGRFSGRQFSNSRSEMNVSTLELGDSALYLCASSVLAGGEETQYFGPGTRLLVL.

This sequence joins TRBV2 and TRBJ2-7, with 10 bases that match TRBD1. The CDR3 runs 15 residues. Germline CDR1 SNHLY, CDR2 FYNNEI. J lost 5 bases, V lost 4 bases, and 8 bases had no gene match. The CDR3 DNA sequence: TGTGCCAGCAGTGTAGCGACAGGGGGCCCCAACGAGCAGTACTTC. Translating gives CASSVATGGPNEQYF. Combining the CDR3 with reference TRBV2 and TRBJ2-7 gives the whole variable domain EPEVTQTPSHQVTQMGQEVILRCVPISNHLYFYWYRQILGQKVEFLVSFYNNEISEKSEIFDDQFSVERPDGSNFTLKIRSTKLEDSAMYFCASSVATGGPNEQYFGPGTRLTVT.

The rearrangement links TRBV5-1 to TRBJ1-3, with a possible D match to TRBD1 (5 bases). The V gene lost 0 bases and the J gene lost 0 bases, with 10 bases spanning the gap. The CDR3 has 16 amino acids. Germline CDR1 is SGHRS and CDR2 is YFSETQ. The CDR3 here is CASSLGGQGSGNTIYF. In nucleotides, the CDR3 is TGCGCCAGCAGCTTGGGTGGTCAGGGCTCTGGAAACACCATATATTTT.

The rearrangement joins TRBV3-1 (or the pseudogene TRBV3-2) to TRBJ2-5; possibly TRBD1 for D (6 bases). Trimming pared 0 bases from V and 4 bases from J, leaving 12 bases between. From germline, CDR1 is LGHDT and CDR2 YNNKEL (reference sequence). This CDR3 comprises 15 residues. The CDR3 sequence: CASSQEQGMVETQYF. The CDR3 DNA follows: TGTGCCAGCAGCCAAGAACAGGGCATGGTAGAGACCCAGTACTTC.

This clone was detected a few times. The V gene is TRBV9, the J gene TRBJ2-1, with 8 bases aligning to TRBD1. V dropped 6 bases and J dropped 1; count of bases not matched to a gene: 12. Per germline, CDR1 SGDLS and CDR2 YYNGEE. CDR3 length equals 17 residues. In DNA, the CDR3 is TGTGCCAGCACGCCTCCGACAGGGGAAGTTTCCTACAATGAGCAGTTCTTC. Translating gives CASTPPTGEVSYNEQFF. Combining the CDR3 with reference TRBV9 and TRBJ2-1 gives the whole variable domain DSGVTQTPKHLITATGQRVTLRCSPRSGDLSVYWYQQSLDQGLQFLIQYYNGEERAKGNILERFSAQQFPDLHSELNLSSLELGDSALYFCASTPPTGEVSYNEQFFGPGTRLTVL.

The chain's CDR3 is CASSLEGQGDKAFF. CDR3 nucleotides: TGTGCCAGCAGCTTAGAGGGACAGGGGGATAAAGCTTTCTTT. This sequence joins TRBV7-9 and TRBJ1-1; TRBD1 matches 11 bases. This CDR3 has 14 amino acids. The J segment lost 9 bases and the V segment lost 1 base, leaving 4 bases of the junction unmatched. In germline, CDR1 is SEHNR, CDR2 FQNEAQ (reference sequence).

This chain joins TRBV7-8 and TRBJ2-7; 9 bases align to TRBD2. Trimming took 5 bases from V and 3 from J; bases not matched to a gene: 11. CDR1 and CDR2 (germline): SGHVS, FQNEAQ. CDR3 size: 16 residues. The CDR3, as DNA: TGTGCCAGCAGCGTCCAGACTAGCGGCCCTATCTACGAGCAGTACTTC. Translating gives CASSVQTSGPIYEQYF.

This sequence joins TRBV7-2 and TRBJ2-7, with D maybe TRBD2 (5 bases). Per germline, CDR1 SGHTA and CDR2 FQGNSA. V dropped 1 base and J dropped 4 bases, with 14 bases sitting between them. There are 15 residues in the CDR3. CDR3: CASSLDFGGGYEQYF. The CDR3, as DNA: TGTGCCAGCAGCTTAGATTTTGGCGGCGGGTACGAGCAGTACTTC.